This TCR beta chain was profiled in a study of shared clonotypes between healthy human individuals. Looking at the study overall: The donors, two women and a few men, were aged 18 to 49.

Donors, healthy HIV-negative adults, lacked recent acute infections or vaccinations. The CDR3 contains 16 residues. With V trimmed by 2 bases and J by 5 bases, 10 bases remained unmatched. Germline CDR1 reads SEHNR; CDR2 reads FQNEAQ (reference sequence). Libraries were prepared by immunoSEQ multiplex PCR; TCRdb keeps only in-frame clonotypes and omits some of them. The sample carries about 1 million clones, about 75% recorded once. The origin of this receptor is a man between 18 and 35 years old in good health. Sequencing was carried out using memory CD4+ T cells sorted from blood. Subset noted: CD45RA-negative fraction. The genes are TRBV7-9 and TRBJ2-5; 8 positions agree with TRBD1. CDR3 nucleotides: TGTGCCAGCAGCTTATTAGTCCCAGGGGGCATGGAGACCCAGTACTTC. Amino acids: CASSLLVPGGMETQYF.